The 14 T cell receptor beta chains in this list originate from one sample, sequenced in a study of shared T cell receptors in the human thymus. The data were produced by immunoSEQ multiplex PCR, yet TCRdb's version contains in-frame clones alone and is incomplete. The sample has hundreds of thousands of clones, around 78% seen once. The sample was also reused in another study, on human thymus T cells.

Specimen: thymocytes. The receptors were gathered from a boy younger than two with a congenital heart defect.

The chain employs TRBV5-1 and TRBJ2-1, with a weak D call TRBD1 (6 bases). Germline lookup yields CDR1 SGHRS and CDR2 YFSETQ. Trimming shortened V by 1 base and J by 0 bases, and 17 bases separated the two germline ends. This CDR3 is 18 amino acids long. The DNA of the CDR3 is TGCGCCAGCAGCTTGAGTCCCCACGGACAGTTCTCCTACAATGAGCAGTTCTTC. It yields the protein CASSLSPHGQFSYNEQFF.

This clone was seen a few times. The CDR3 coding sequence is TGTGCCAGCAGCGTAGTGAGAGAGTTCTCTGGGGCCAACGTCCTGACTTTC. Its translation is CASSVVREFSGANVLTF. The chain uses TRBV9 and TRBJ2-6; no definite D call. The germline V gene has CDR1 SGDLS and CDR2 YYNGEE. CDR3 size: 17 residues. V was pared by 0 bases and J by 0 bases, with 10 bases between.

The chain recombines TRBV5-6 with TRBJ2-7; 7 bases align to TRBD2. The CDR3 spans 13 residues. Trimming at V came to 3 bases and at J to 12 bases, leaving 12 bases not matched to a gene. CDR1 and CDR2 (germline): SGHDT, YYEEEE. For the CDR3, the DNA is TGTGCCAGCAGCTCCCCAACTAGCGAAGCACGGTACTTC. Translated: CASSSPTSEARYF.

The chain joins TRBV7-2 to TRBJ1-3, with D possibly matching TRBD1 (5 bases). The germline V gene encodes CDR1 SGHTA and CDR2 FQGNSA. Trimming stripped 0 bases from V and 0 bases from J, with 15 bases between. The CDR3 runs 18 residues. CDR3 coding DNA: TGTGCCAGCAGCTTAGCGTCCCTTGGACAAAGCTCTGGAAACACCATATATTTT. Encoded protein: CASSLASLGQSSGNTIYF.

There are a few counts of this clone. The J gene is TRBJ2-1, the V gene TRBV11-3, with TRBD2 as a possible D gene (6 bases). The CDR3 is 14 amino acids. CDR1 is SGHNT and CDR2 is YENEEA in the germline V gene. Trimming shortened V by 3 bases and J by 7 bases, and 13 bases separated the two germline ends. The CDR3 DNA is TGTGCCAGCAGCTTGTCCTCTGGGAGGAATGAGCAGTTCTTC. It translates to CASSLSSGRNEQFF.

This clone has only a few counts. This rearrangement joins TRBV28 to TRBJ2-5, with D perhaps matching TRBD2 (6 bases). Trimming stripped 5 bases from V and 2 bases from J, with 24 bases between. The V gene's germline CDR1 is MDHEN and CDR2 SYDVKM. CDR3 length: 18 amino acids. In DNA form, the CDR3 reads TGTGCCAGCAGTCCCCGGCCCGGAGGGCCTACTTTTCAAGAGACCCAGTACTTC. Residues: CASSPRPGGPTFQETQYF.

This chain connects TRBV14 to TRBJ1-2, with TRBD1 matching over 10 bases. J lost 6 bases, V lost 0 bases, and 13 bases had no gene match. The germline V gene encodes CDR1 SGHDN and CDR2 FVKESK. CDR3 size: 18 residues. The CDR3 DNA sequence: TGTGCCAGCAGCCAAGAAATGGGTCGGGGGACAGGGGATGATGGCTACACCTTC. It codes for CASSQEMGRGTGDDGYTF. The full variable domain, rest sourced from reference TRBV14 and TRBJ1-2, is EAGVTQFPSHSVIEKGQTVTLRCDPISGHDNLYWYRRVMGKEIKFLLHFVKESKQDESGMPNNRFLAERTGGTYSTLKVQPAELEDSGVYFCASSQEMGRGTGDDGYTFGSGTRLTVV.

The chain joins TRBV6-5 to TRBJ1-2; the D gene is possibly TRBD1 (5 bases). The germline V gene has CDR1 MNHEY and CDR2 SVGAGI. The CDR3 contains 14 residues. Trimming removed 4 bases from V and 8 bases from J, with 17 bases in between. CDR3: CASSSRGTVWGYTF. The DNA of the CDR3 is TGTGCCAGCAGTTCTCGGGGGACGGTCTGGGGCTACACCTTC.

This chain connects TRBV5-1 to TRBJ2-3; TRBD2 matches 11 bases. V gave up 4 bases and J gave up 0 bases; unmatched junction bases: 19. Germline CDR1 SGHRS, CDR2 YFSETQ. The CDR3 spans 21 residues. CDR3 region: CASSPLDGRPTSGSSTDTQYF. DNA of the CDR3: TGCGCCAGCAGCCCTCTAGATGGTCGCCCAACTAGCGGGAGTAGCACAGATACGCAGTATTTT.

The chain couples TRBV6-1 to TRBJ1-5; D perhaps matches TRBD1 (5 bases). The germline V and J ends were trimmed by 4 bases and 0 bases, with 16 bases remaining between them. The germline V gene has CDR1 MNHNS and CDR2 SASEGT. This CDR3 comprises 17 residues. The CDR3 reads CASSALYRRNSNQPQHF. The CDR3 DNA sequence: TGTGCCAGCAGTGCTCTTTACAGGCGTAATAGCAATCAGCCCCAGCATTTT.

This chain uses TRBV5-1 with TRBJ1-1; the D gene is possibly TRBD1 (5 bases). The CDR3 contains 16 residues. CDR1 SGHRS and CDR2 YFSETQ come from the germline V gene. The V end lost 4 bases, the J end lost 1 base, and 17 bases lay between the germline ends. The CDR3 loop is CASSRTPTEENTEAFF. In nucleotides, the CDR3 is TGCGCCAGCAGCCGAACCCCGACAGAAGAGAACACTGAAGCTTTCTTT.

V gene TRBV6-5 combines with J gene TRBJ2-2; 9 positions agree with TRBD2. The V gene end was trimmed by 0 bases and the J gene end by 4 bases; junction bases not matched to a gene: 3. This CDR3 has 16 amino acids. Germline V gene lookup returns CDR1 MNHEY and CDR2 SVGAGI. The CDR3 DNA follows: TGTGCCAGCAGTTACTCGACTAGCGGAAGCACCGGGGAGCTGTTTTTT. The encoded protein is CASSYSTSGSTGELFF.

The rearrangement uses TRBV6-5 and TRBJ1-2, with D unclear. The CDR3 is 15 residues long. Germline CDR1 and CDR2: MNHEY and SVGAGI. The ends were cut back, 7 bases at V and 4 bases at J, with 19 bases in the middle. The CDR3 DNA reads as TGTGCCAGCAAAGGAGGCCTACACTATGGCTATGGCTACACCTTC. Its protein is CASKGGLHYGYGYTF.

The rearrangement links TRBV6-1 to TRBJ1-2; no clear D gene. V lost 7 bases to trimming and J lost 4 bases, with 10 bases between them. CDR1 is MNHNS and CDR2 is SASEGT in the germline V gene. The CDR3 loop spans 12 amino acids. CDR3 nucleotides: TGTGCCAGCACTGACGTCGGCTATGGCTACACCTTC. Encoded protein: CASTDVGYGYTF.